The present TCR beta chain was sequenced within a study of cytomegalovirus exposure and HLA in healthy donors (dated by TCRdb to 2016 to 2017). Study-wide context: According to an earlier analysis of a few hundred of the donors, 150 million to 200 million T cells yielded over 100 million unique TCR beta sequences and around 280 Gb of sequence data. The study was designed to test whether signatures of past pathogen exposure could be identified by cataloging public T cell receptors. Among the roughly 400 genotyped donors, approximately 82% belonged to the genetic ancestry cluster associated with self-reported Caucasian donors. An earlier analysis of some 500 of the donors used high-throughput TCR beta sequencing to judge whether each TCR beta V gene segment behaved as functional or pseudogenic. A later genetic analysis used genome-wide SNP genotypes for about three fifths of the 666 donors, treating that subset as a discovery cohort. Across approximately 420 genotyped donors of the cohort, an average of about 250,000 unique TCR beta nucleotide sequences per donor were sequenced, and roughly a sixth of those sequences were non-productive. Five DR-DQ haplotypes were treated as single units for association and clustering because of strong linkage in the cohort. In addition to the first cohort of 666 subjects, a separate validation cohort of 120 different subjects was used. Rather than using new phenotypic data, the later analysis identified candidate immune exposures from TCR beta sequences and from how often those sequences occurred across donors. Both class I and class II loci were covered by HLA typing, at four-digit resolution. Every discovery cohort repertoire had been produced on one sequencing platform. To study patterns of TCR occurrence, a later analysis re-analyzed previously published TCR beta repertoires from hundreds of donors and added high-resolution HLA genotyping. About 330 gigabases of sequencing data and around 85 million unique TCR sequences made up an early release that covered nearly 650 HLA-typed donors. High-throughput TCR immunosequencing, statistical association of individual TCRs with disease status, and machine learning were combined to predict cytomegalovirus infection status. Donor age, sex, ethnicity and CMV serostatus were compiled alongside the repertoire data. The T cell repertoires of 666 subjects were profiled by immunosequencing and related to cytomegalovirus serostatus. The number of donors typed differed by locus, with about 629-630 for A, B, C, DRB1 and DQB1, roughly 550 for DQA1, 606 for DPA1, and around 430 for DPB1. Results the study describes overall, beyond this receptor: A later analysis associated 16,951 TCR beta sequences with specific HLA alleles at a false discovery rate of 0.05. Assigning TCR associations to individual alleles was difficult when HLA alleles, especially DR and DQ, strongly co-occurred. In an earlier analysis of around 600 of the donors, most TCR beta V segments appeared in productive rearrangements about 90% or about 30% of the time, broadly matching IMGT annotations. Some IMGT-functional V segments, including TRBV6-2 and TRBV6-3, could not be told apart with the 87-base-pair reads, so those segments were excluded. While some public TCRs were present in many individuals, most TCR sequences turned up only very rarely across donors. Correlated functional status among segregating V segments might be attributable to linkage disequilibrium, but an unknown experimental factor could not be ruled out. A further reported finding was that TCR beta sequences accurately predicted the HLA-A and HLA-B alleles for most subjects in the first cohort. In vitro tests confirmed that a few of the cytomegalovirus-associated TCR beta chains recognize cytomegalovirus antigens. Cytomegalovirus status was reported to be diagnosed by the classifier with high specificity and sensitivity in both the original and validation cohorts. According to a later analysis, parvovirus B19, influenza, CMV and Epstein-Barr virus appeared linked to several top co-occurrence clusters. A later genetic analysis reported fewer N-insertions in productive TCRs among donors in an Asian-associated ancestry cluster than the roughly 700-donor mean. The earlier analysis of 587 of the donors excluded some 15 rarely observed V segments, including chromosome 9 orphons, because counts were too low. Sequencing depth was assumed to be roughly uniform across donors in the presence/absence analyses, though that assumption may not hold. It was suggested by the authors that the approach could potentially be generalized to other disease states and immunological phenotypes. Because HLA typing was missing for some donors at each locus, association tests included only the typed subset. A later analysis found that TCR association rates varied across HLA loci, with DRB1 alleles showing the most associated TCRs and HLA-C alleles the fewest. The sequencing pipeline was judged likely to have produced a cluster of highly shared sequence variants as a technical artifact. A total of 150 to 200 TCR beta chains were listed by the study as associated with cytomegalovirus. In a later analysis, HLA-associated TCR beta chains showed more clonal expansion and lower generation probabilities than non-associated chains that were equally common. In a later analysis, most CMV-associated TCR beta chains were found to appear HLA-restricted, with HLA associations seemingly driven largely by CMV exposure. Only TCR beta chains were sequenced in this cohort, and the absence of alpha or paired-chain data limited detectable features. A later genetic analysis associated a missense DCLRE1C variant with V-gene and J-gene trimming of TCR beta chains, and an independent cohort replicated the association. CMV serostatus was the only immune exposure information available for the cohort.

Points on this clone: No cognate antigen has been identified for it.

The cohort was made up of 666 healthy bone marrow donors. At the time of sampling, all cohort members were nominally healthy, though unrecorded immune exposures were likely present. The donor tested CMV seronegative, placing the donor among the approximately 400 seronegative members of the cohort. Each donor provided a peripheral blood sample, and peripheral blood mononuclear cells were used for TCR beta sequencing. Genomic DNA was extracted from the blood cell samples with the Qiagen DNeasy Blood Extraction Kit. Libraries were built with the immunoSEQ multiplex PCR assay. For the multiplex PCR, a mixture combining 60 forward primers for TCR Vbeta segments and 13 reverse primers for TCR Jbeta segments was used. A multiplex PCR assay on genomic DNA amplified the CDR3 region of rearranged TCR beta genes. On the Illumina HiSeq System, the amplified TCR beta libraries were sequenced as 87-base-pair reads. Processing in the source paper ran as follows. A later analysis tallied tens of millions of unique TCR beta chains across the 660 or so repertoires, and approximately 12 million of those chains were shared by two or more donors. Raw reads were error-corrected and collapsed into unique sequences with a nearest-neighbor algorithm that merged closely related sequences to remove PCR and sequencing errors. To assign V, D and J gene segments, CDR3 sequences were aligned to IMGT reference sequences. Each retained sequence needed at least a six-nucleotide match to both a V gene segment and a J gene segment. Rearrangements were classified as productive when the CDR3 lacked stop codons and remained in frame with V and J, and all other rearrangements were classified as non-productive. CDR3 was defined according to IMGT convention as the region running from the second conserved V-encoded cysteine to the conserved J-encoded phenylalanine. The earlier analysis of 587 of the donors excluded sequences that lacked an unambiguous match to a single V gene segment. An earlier analysis of 587 of the donors called V segments functional above 56.7% productive rearrangements and segregating when the between-donor standard deviation exceeded 5%. A statistical classification framework was built for diagnosing cytomegalovirus status from the catalog of TCR beta chain sequences. In a later analysis, V and J genes were assigned by comparing TCR nucleotide sequences against IMGT/GENE-DB human TR gene sequences. The TCRdist pipeline was used in a later analysis to assign CDR3 sequences and most-parsimonious VDJ recombination scenarios. A later analysis defined each TCR beta chain by its CDR3 amino acid sequence plus V-gene family, and excluded reads lacking a unique V-gene family. In a later analysis, approximately 640 highly shared, low-generation-probability nucleotide sequences were removed to address suspected cross-contamination and a sequencing artifact. In a later analysis, a clonal expansion index for each public chain was calculated from normalized within-repertoire ranks of inferred template counts. A later analysis computed generation probabilities with a VDJ recombination model fitted to out-of-frame rearrangements, and checked the results against IGoR. In a later analysis, TCR-TCR, TCR-HLA and TCR-CMV co-occurrence was scored with hypergeometric tests, and a repertoire-size bias correction was applied to TCR pairs. To estimate false discovery rates, a later analysis permuted the HLA or CMV assignments 20 times. A later analysis grouped co-occurring TCRs with DBSCAN, adding TCRdist sequence similarity when clustering within HLA-allele-positive subsets. Repertoires with fewer than 30,000 or more than 120,000 public chains were left out of co-occurrence clustering, as were about five repertoires with anomalous nucleotide sharing. TCRdb stores this immuneACCESS table with in-frame sequences only. Part of the clones is absent; in the studies checked, under half of the shortfall reflects unresolved V genes, and no reason is known for the rest. V and J calls and clone size follow that table, whereas D and trimming were derived from the DNA. The table for this sample records under 95,000 clones. The ten most abundant clones make up approximately 0.58% of the sample.

At the junction V is shortened by 5 bases and J by 8 bases; bases outside the gene matches: 11. Reading the germline V gene gives CDR1 SNHLY and CDR2 FYNNEI. The CDR3 runs 15 residues from the cysteine to the phenylalanine. The only DNA kept is the CDR3, 45 bases in frame from the first base. The sequenced sample consisted of PBMCs. The TCR was taken from a man aged 45-65 years in good health and CMV-seronegative. Rearrangement joined TRBV2 to TRBJ1-4; 7 nucleotides in the junction match TRBD1. At the DNA level, the sequence is TGTGCCAGCAGTTTATACTCCAGGGGGAGCGAAAAACTGTTTTTT. Translated, this is CASSLYSRGSEKLFF.